The T cell receptor beta chain under discussion was sequenced for a study of human T cells and chemical hapten exposure. On this clonotype: What it binds is not known.

In TCRdb, the RACE reads were re-called with MiXCR into one record per CDR3 protein. The sample contains about 160,000 distinct CDR3 sequences, roughly a quarter of which appear only once. The time point is: patch test 3, about 24 weeks after DPC sensitization. Treatment indicated: therapeutic diphenylcyclopropenone sensitization with weekly scalp DPC. Study-wide points: Versus controls, significantly more large CDR3 similarity clusters arose from expanded TCRs.

This CDR3 has 15 amino acids. Looked up from germline, CDR1 is SGHTS and CDR2 is YDEGEE. Trimming removed 0 bases at V and 0 bases at J, with 9 bases between. The sequenced sample was whole blood, obtained in connection with sensitization to the hapten diphenylcyclopropenone (DPC). This TCR derives from a woman under 30 with alopecia areata. Some clones in this sample may be carry-over from other donors' samples. The chain joins TRBV5-8 to TRBJ1-1, with D unresolved. The CDR3: CASSLEGSMNTEAFF. DNA for the CDR3: TGTGCCAGCAGCTTGGAAGGCAGCATGAACACTGAAGCTTTCTTT.